This T cell receptor beta chain was identified in a study of T cells in localized non-small cell lung cancer. With regard to this clone: Additional DNA sequences in this sample encode the identical CDR3.

The repertoire was sequenced with immunoSEQ multiplex PCR; TCRdb's copy has only in-frame clones and lacks some. Among 20,000 to 25,000 clones, roughly nine tenths were seen once, and the ten largest hold about 23%. The CDR3 runs to 13 residues. Germline V lookup: CDR1 KGHSH, CDR2 LQKENI. Deletions cut 4 bases from V and 5 bases from J, with 11 bases between. Here the sequenced sample was PBMCs, taken before any cancer treatment. This clonotype was obtained from a man aged 35 to 69 with stage II squamous cell lung carcinoma. The chain links TRBV18 to TRBJ1-2; D is possibly TRBD1 (5 bases). The CDR3 spells CASSQGGDYGYTF. The CDR3 bases are TGTGCCAGCTCACAAGGAGGGGATTATGGCTACACCTTC.